What follows are 3 T cell receptor beta chains derived from one specimen sequenced in a study of blood T cells in healthy people across ages. Sample-barcoded 5' priming and a J-beta primer mix drove a second PCR of about 7 to 11 cycles. TCRdb itself ran the 5' RACE reads through MiXCR, one entry per CDR3 protein. The data contain hundreds of thousands of distinct CDR3 sequences, 32% of them singletons. The sample taken for sequencing was blood. All receptors derive from a woman aged 80 or older in good health.

This chain uses TRBV11-2 with TRBJ2-1; 7 bases are shared with TRBD2. The CDR3 spans 15 residues. The ends lost 4 bases at V and 6 bases at J; junction bases unmatched: 9. Germline CDR1 SGHAT, CDR2 FQNNGV. The CDR3 DNA reads as TGTGCCAGCAGCTCGGGACTATCCCCCTTCAATGAGCAGTTCTTC. Amino acids: CASSSGLSPFNEQFF.

This clonotype was seen many times. CDR3 nucleotides: TGTGCCAGCAGTTACCAGGACAGGGTACACAATGAGCAGTTCTTC. This translates into CASSYQDRVHNEQFF. The J gene is TRBJ2-1, the V gene TRBV6-2 or TRBV6-3, with TRBD1 matching over 8 bases. The junction had 5 bases not matched to a gene; V was cut back by 2 bases and J by 5 bases. Germline CDR1 is MNHEY and CDR2 is SVGEGT. CDR3 size: 15 residues.

This clonotype was detected many times. The chain has TRBV3-1 and TRBJ2-7; possible D gene TRBD1, 6 bases. The V gene's germline CDR1 is LGHDT and CDR2 YNNKEL (reference sequence). The CDR3 length is 16 residues. V was shortened by 1 base and J by 5 bases, with 18 bases between the two germline ends. CDR3 amino acids: CASSQATVEGDNEQYF. The CDR3 DNA sequence: TGTGCCAGCAGCCAAGCCACGGTTGAAGGGGACAACGAGCAGTACTTC.